The 13 T cell receptor beta chains below all came from one sample that was sequenced in a study of control samples from healthy donors and cancer patients. TCRdb's table, derived via immunoSEQ multiplex PCR, lists solely in-frame clones and lacks some. The sample lists around 53,000 clones, 65% to 90% seen once, with about 2.6% in the top ten. Input material: PBMCs. All receptors derive from a woman between 50 and 59 years old with lung cancer.

The chain has TRBV7-8 and TRBJ1-1; possibly TRBD1 for D (6 bases). Germline assignment: CDR1 SGHVS and CDR2 FQNEAQ. V lost 1 base to trimming and J lost 1 base, with 7 bases between them. There are 14 residues in the CDR3. The CDR3 region has the DNA TGTGCCAGCAGCTTAGTACAGGGGAACACTGAAGCTTTCTTT. It encodes CASSLVQGNTEAFF.

This clone occurred once. The gene calls are TRBV7-2 and TRBJ1-2; possible D gene TRBD1, 5 bases. This CDR3 has 12 residues. The V end lost 5 bases, the J end lost 4 bases, and 8 bases lay between the germline ends. Germline-derived CDR1 and CDR2 are SGHTA and FQGNSA. The CDR3 DNA reads TGTGCCAGCAGCCAGGGAACCTATGGCTACACCTTC. The encoded protein is CASSQGTYGYTF.

The V gene is TRBV4-1, the J gene TRBJ1-4; weak D call: TRBD1 (6 bases). Germline V gene data show CDR1 as MGHRA and CDR2 as YSYEKL. V lost 4 bases to trimming and J lost 8 bases, with 14 bases between them. The CDR3 is made up of 14 amino acids. CDR3 nucleotide sequence: TGCGCCAGCAGCCCACAGGGTGTGGGGGAAAAACTGTTTTTT. Protein sequence: CASSPQGVGEKLFF.

The chain couples TRBV27 to TRBJ1-2; D remains ambiguous. V was trimmed by 2 bases and J by 0 bases, leaving 10 bases between them. Germline values: CDR1 MNHEY, CDR2 SMNVEV (reference sequence). The CDR3 has 15 residues. The CDR3 DNA sequence: TGTGCCAGCAGTTTAAGAGGCGGTCCTAACTATGGCTACACCTTC. This encodes CASSLRGGPNYGYTF.

This rearrangement joins TRBV19 to TRBJ2-7, with a weak D call TRBD1 (6 bases). Per germline, CDR1 LNHDA and CDR2 SQIVND (reference sequence). The CDR3 extends over 14 amino acids. V was shortened by 7 bases and J by 0 bases, with 13 bases between the two germline ends. Written as DNA, the CDR3 is TGTGCCAGTAACCGGGACACGAGCTCCTACGAGCAGTACTTC. It yields the protein CASNRDTSSYEQYF.

The CDR3 DNA sequence: TGCGCCAGCAGCCAAGATCAGGGTTTTAACTATGGCTACACCTTC. Its protein product is CASSQDQGFNYGYTF. The chain recombines TRBV4-3 with TRBJ1-2, with a weak D call TRBD1 (5 bases). CDR3 length: 15 amino acids. Germline V lookup: CDR1 LGHNA, CDR2 YSLEER. The germline V and J ends were trimmed by 0 bases and 1 base, with 9 bases remaining between them.

V gene TRBV10-3 combines with J gene TRBJ2-2; 8 nucleotides line up with TRBD1. Trimming took 5 bases from V and 2 from J; bases not matched to a gene: 4. Germline CDR1 reads ENHRY; CDR2 reads SYGVKD. The CDR3 contains 15 residues. The CDR3 DNA sequence: TGTGCCATCAGTTTCACAGGGGGAAACACCGGGGAGCTGTTTTTT. This codes for CAISFTGGNTGELFF.

The chain recombines TRBV28 with TRBJ1-3; D call uncertain. From germline, CDR1 is MDHEN and CDR2 SYDVKM. The CDR3 spans 15 residues. V shed 3 bases and J shed 0 bases, with 9 bases lying between them. The CDR3 region has the DNA TGTGCCAGCAGTTTCGGGGTCTCCTCTGGAAACACCATATATTTT. This translates into CASSFGVSSGNTIYF.

This clone appeared a single time. The chain is built from TRBV18 and TRBJ1-1, with D hard to call. Deletions cut 2 bases from V and 3 bases from J, with 7 bases between. The CDR3 extends over 13 amino acids. Germline V gives CDR1 KGHSH, CDR2 LQKENI. This CDR3 reads CASSPERDTEAFF. For the CDR3, the DNA is TGTGCCAGCTCACCAGAGAGGGACACTGAAGCTTTCTTT.

This rearrangement joins TRBV6-1 to TRBJ2-1; D is perhaps TRBD1 or TRBD2 (5 bases each). The CDR3 contains 13 residues. CDR1 and CDR2 from the germline V gene are MNHNS and SASEGT. Trimming removed 6 bases from V and 4 bases from J, with 10 bases in between. The CDR3: CASSREGYNEQFF. CDR3 coding DNA: TGTGCCAGCAGCCGCGAGGGGTACAATGAGCAGTTCTTC.

This chain joins TRBV7-2 and TRBJ2-7, with 9 bases matching TRBD1. CDR3 length: 13 amino acids. CDR1 is SGHTA and CDR2 is FQGNSA in the germline V gene. The V and J ends lost 3 bases and 11 bases, in that order; junction bases with no gene match: 8. CDR3 protein: CASSLEGQGLKYF. CDR3 nucleotide sequence: TGTGCCAGCAGCTTGGAGGGACAGGGCTTGAAGTACTTC.

This chain joins TRBV5-5 and TRBJ1-2; D remains unclear. The CDR3 contains 14 residues. Germline V gives CDR1 SGHKS, CDR2 YYEKEE (reference sequence). The V end lost 2 bases, the J end lost 1 base, and 9 bases lay between the germline ends. This chain's CDR3 is CASSFSTYNYGYTF. CDR3 coding DNA: TGTGCCAGCAGCTTCTCGACTTATAACTATGGCTACACCTTC.

The V call is TRBV27, the J call TRBJ1-2, with TRBD1 as a possible D gene (5 bases). This CDR3 is 15 amino acids long. Trimming left V 2 bases short and J 4 bases short, with 14 bases between. Per the germline V gene, CDR1 is MNHEY and CDR2 is SMNVEV (reference sequence). The CDR3 protein is CASSLSPDRTYGYTF. CDR3 nucleotide sequence: TGTGCCAGCAGTTTAAGTCCCGACAGAACCTATGGCTACACCTTC.